Shown below are 27 T cell receptor beta chains from a single sample sequenced in a study of PD-1 blockade in mismatch repair-deficient tumors. The protocol was immunoSEQ multiplex PCR, while the TCRdb copy is restricted to in-frame clones and leaves out a portion. The top ten hold roughly 8% of the sample, which has around 52,000 clones, over 70% seen once. Specimen: peripheral blood, collected 20 weeks after starting pembrolizumab. Receptors originate from an adult with mismatch repair-deficient cancer.

The V and J genes are TRBV11-1 and TRBJ2-2, with 8 bases matching TRBD1. This CDR3 comprises 15 residues. Per the germline V gene, CDR1 is SGHAT and CDR2 is FQDESV (reference sequence). Trimming at V came to 5 bases and at J to 8 bases, leaving 10 bases not matched to a gene. CDR3 residues: CASSRSDRDRGELFF. The CDR3 DNA sequence: TGTGCCAGCAGCAGAAGCGACCGGGACAGGGGGGAGCTGTTTTTT.

The chain employs TRBV21-1 and TRBJ2-1; TRBD2, the D gene given by the table, was not confirmed from the DNA. TRBV21-1 is flagged as a pseudogene. This CDR3 spans 16 amino acids. The CDR3 spells CASSKYARLSFNEQFF. The CDR3 nucleotides read TGTGCCAGCAGCAAATACGCCCGATTAAGCTTCAATGAGCAGTTCTTC.

This clone was seen a few times. The chain employs TRBV7-8 and TRBJ2-7; TRBD1 or TRBD2 may be the D gene (5 bases each). The germline gives CDR1 SGHVS, CDR2 FQNEAQ. The CDR3 loop spans 14 amino acids. V lost 4 bases and J 2 bases, leaving 12 bases between the germline ends. The CDR3 sequence: CASSYSGGAYEQYF. CDR3 in DNA: TGTGCCAGCAGCTACTCTGGGGGAGCCTACGAGCAGTACTTC.

The V gene is TRBV7-9, the J gene TRBJ2-1, with 14 positions matching TRBD2. Unmatched junction bases numbered 12, after V lost 1 base and J lost 7 bases. The V gene's germline CDR1 is SEHNR and CDR2 FQNEAQ (reference sequence). This CDR3 has 19 amino acids. CDR3 protein: CASSLVITWGTSGSNEQFF. Here the CDR3 DNA reads TGTGCCAGCAGCTTAGTAATAACTTGGGGGACTAGCGGGAGTAATGAGCAGTTCTTC.

There are a few counts of this clone. This chain connects TRBV6-5 to TRBJ1-2; TRBD1 is a possible D gene (5 bases). The germline V and J ends were trimmed by 7 bases and 5 bases, with 8 bases remaining between them. Germline CDR1 reads MNHEY; CDR2 reads SVGAGI. The CDR3 runs to 11 residues. The CDR3 DNA reads as TGTGCCAGCACGTCAGGGTATGGCTACACCTTC. Protein sequence: CASTSGYGYTF.

The chain couples TRBV6-1 to TRBJ2-7; 10 bases match TRBD2. The CDR3 runs 15 residues. Trimming cost V 8 bases and J 6 bases; bases outside gene matches: 13. Per the germline V gene, CDR1 is MNHNS and CDR2 is SASEGT. This chain's CDR3 is CASQMDPSGSSEQYF. The CDR3 DNA reads as TGTGCCAGCCAGATGGACCCTAGCGGGAGCTCCGAGCAGTACTTC.

The gene calls are TRBV5-6 and TRBJ1-5; possible D gene TRBD1, 5 bases. The V gene lost 3 bases and the J gene lost 6 bases, with 13 bases spanning the gap. The CDR3 sequence is 14 residues long. Germline CDR1 reads SGHDT; CDR2 reads YYEEEE. DNA for the CDR3: TGTGCCAGCAGCTCGTGGGGCGTGGGTCAGCCCCAGCATTTT. As protein: CASSSWGVGQPQHF.

The chain carries TRBV14 and TRBJ1-3; possible D gene TRBD1, 6 bases. Germline CDR1 reads SGHDN; CDR2 reads FVKESK. This CDR3 comprises 15 residues. V was cut by 4 bases and J by 1 base, with 11 bases left in between. The CDR3 nucleotides read TGTGCCAGCAGCCGATTTCAGGGGTCTGGAAACACCATATATTTT. Protein sequence: CASSRFQGSGNTIYF.

This clone appeared once. The chain is built from TRBV12-5 and TRBJ2-2, with D unresolved. The germline V and J ends were trimmed by 2 bases and 4 bases, with 5 bases remaining between them. CDR1 is LGHNT, CDR2 FRNRAP, per germline. The CDR3 has 13 residues. The CDR3 bases are TGTGCTAGTGGTTTGTACGCCACCGGGGAGCTGTTTTTT. It encodes CASGLYATGELFF.

This clone was seen only once. The V and J genes are TRBV6-6 and TRBJ1-2; D gene unclear. Germline CDR1 reads MNHNY; CDR2 reads SVGAGI (reference sequence). There are 14 residues in the CDR3. Deletions cut 5 bases from V and 2 bases from J, with 12 bases between. The DNA for the CDR3 is TGTGCCAGCAGTACTAGACGGTCGAACTATGGCTACACCTTC. Translation gives CASSTRRSNYGYTF.

The chain links TRBV5-6 to TRBJ1-2; 7 nucleotides align to TRBD1. The V and J ends lost 1 base and 8 bases, in that order; junction bases with no gene match: 8. This CDR3 is 14 amino acids long. The germline CDR1 and CDR2 sequences are SGHDT and YYEEEE. The CDR3 here is CASSLPKGAGGYTF. DNA of the CDR3: TGTGCCAGCAGCTTGCCCAAGGGGGCCGGAGGCTACACCTTC. The full variable domain, its missing parts supplied by reference TRBV5-6 and TRBJ1-2, is DAGVTQSPTHLIKTRGQQVTLRCSPKSGHDTVSWYQQALGQGPQFIFQYYEEEERQRGNFPDRFSGHQFPNYSSELNVNALLLGDSALYLCASSLPKGAGGYTFGSGTRLTVV.

The chain recombines TRBV30 with TRBJ1-4; TRBD1 agrees at 8 bases. From germline, CDR1 is GTSNPN and CDR2 SVGIG (reference sequence). This CDR3 has 14 residues. Germline trimming cut 5 bases from V and 8 bases from J; bases unmatched to any gene: 10. CDR3 DNA sequence: TGTGCCTGGGGGTCTGGACAGGGAGGGGAAAAACTGTTTTTT. Its protein product is CAWGSGQGGEKLFF.

This clone has a single count. The chain uses TRBV2 and TRBJ2-2, with D possibly matching TRBD1 (6 bases). Germline loops: CDR1 SNHLY, CDR2 FYNNEI. Trimming pared 8 bases from V and 0 bases from J, leaving 10 bases between. The CDR3 totals 14 residues. CDR3 protein: CASCRGPNTGELFF. In DNA, the CDR3 is TGTGCCAGCTGCAGGGGCCCGAACACCGGGGAGCTGTTTTTT.

This CDR3 is CASGTLEGYTF. The CDR3 DNA is TGTGCCAGCGGGACTTTGGAAGGCTACACCTTC. The chain has TRBV6-5 and TRBJ1-2; D is possibly TRBD1 (5 bases). CDR3 length: 11 amino acids. In germline, CDR1 is MNHEY, CDR2 SVGAGI. Trimming took 8 bases from V and 8 from J, leaving 12 bases between them.

The J gene is TRBJ2-1, the V gene TRBV9, with D maybe TRBD1 (6 bases). This CDR3 is 17 amino acids long. Trimming took 3 bases from V and 4 from J, leaving 20 bases between them. Germline loops: CDR1 SGDLS, CDR2 YYNGEE. DNA of the CDR3: TGTGCCAGCAGCGATAATACAAGGGGGTCGGGGTACAATGAGCAGTTCTTC. Protein sequence: CASSDNTRGSGYNEQFF.

This chain joins TRBV6-6 and TRBJ2-7; possible D gene TRBD2, 5 bases. Trimming removed 2 bases at V and 6 bases at J, with 11 bases between. Germline lookup yields CDR1 MNHNY and CDR2 SVGAGI (reference sequence). The CDR3 totals 13 residues. The CDR3 spells CASSYGPEGEQYF. Written as DNA, the CDR3 is TGTGCCAGCAGTTACGGGCCTGAGGGCGAGCAGTACTTC.

The chain carries TRBV19 and TRBJ1-1; D uncertain. The germline V gene has CDR1 LNHDA and CDR2 SQIVND (reference sequence). The ends were cut back, 3 bases at V and 11 bases at J, with 13 bases in the middle. The CDR3 is 12 residues long. The DNA of the CDR3 is TGTGCCAGTAGTATGGAACACCCTCGGGCTTTCTTT. This translates into CASSMEHPRAFF.

The V gene is TRBV11-3, the J gene TRBJ2-7; perhaps TRBD2 as D (5 bases). The CDR3 has 13 amino acids. The V gene's germline CDR1 is SGHNT and CDR2 YENEEA. Trimming left V 1 base short and J 5 bases short, with 9 bases between. This CDR3 reads CASSLVPGDEQYF. The DNA for the CDR3 is TGTGCCAGCAGCTTAGTTCCCGGGGACGAGCAGTACTTC. The whole variable domain, filled in from reference TRBV11-3 and TRBJ2-7, reads EAGVVQSPRYKIIEKKQPVAFWCNPISGHNTLYWYLQNLGQGPELLIRYENEEAVDDSQLPKDRFSAERLKGVDSTLKIQPAELGDSAVYLCASSLVPGDEQYFGPGTRLTVT.

V usage is TRBV7-2 and J usage is TRBJ2-1, with 10 bases aligning to TRBD1. Germline V gene data show CDR1 as SGHTA and CDR2 as FQGNSA. V gave up 1 base and J gave up 6 bases; unmatched junction bases: 3. This CDR3 has 15 residues. The CDR3 DNA follows: TGTGCCAGCAGCTTAGTAGGGGACAGGGGCAATGAGCAGTTCTTC. Translation: CASSLVGDRGNEQFF.

In DNA, the CDR3 is TGCGCCAGCAGCTTCTTAGGTGGGCAAGGCGATGAGCAGTTCTTC. It translates to CASSFLGGQGDEQFF. The rearrangement links TRBV5-1 to TRBJ2-1; D unclear. Deletions cut 2 bases from V and 8 bases from J, with 17 bases between. Looked up from germline, CDR1 is SGHRS and CDR2 is YFSETQ. The CDR3 covers 15 residues.

The rearrangement joins TRBV18 to TRBJ1-1, with D hard to call. The V gene's germline CDR1 is KGHSH and CDR2 LQKENI. The CDR3 spans 13 residues. V was pared by 5 bases and J by 8 bases, with 15 bases between. The CDR3 DNA reads as TGTGCCAGCTCAGGGGTCGGGGAAGGAGAAGCTTTCTTT. Translated, it gives CASSGVGEGEAFF.

This chain connects TRBV5-4 to TRBJ2-6; D is perhaps TRBD1 (7 bases). Germline V lookup: CDR1 SGHNT, CDR2 YYREEE (reference sequence). The CDR3 is 19 amino acids. The V end lost 4 bases, the J end lost 0 bases, and 20 bases lay between the germline ends. CDR3 coding DNA: TGTGCCAGCAGCGCCCAGGGGGGCCCTCCCAGCTCTGGGGCCAACGTCCTGACTTTC. Protein product: CASSAQGGPPSSGANVLTF.

As to this clone: The sample has other DNA sequences that encode this CDR3 too. The chain couples TRBV27 to TRBJ2-2, with D possibly TRBD1 on 6 matching bases. V shed 6 bases and J shed 1 base, with 9 bases lying between them. This CDR3 is 14 amino acids long. The germline V gene encodes CDR1 MNHEY and CDR2 SMNVEV (reference sequence). The CDR3 DNA reads TGTGCCAGCAGAAAGGGACAGAACACCGGGGAGCTGTTTTTT. It translates to CASRKGQNTGELFF.

The chain uses TRBV2 and TRBJ2-7; 7 nucleotides align to TRBD2. The CDR3 loop spans 11 amino acids. V trimming: 4 bases; J trimming: 12 bases; junction bases outside the gene matches: 6. CDR1 and CDR2 from the germline V gene are SNHLY and FYNNEI. CDR3 coding DNA: TGTGCCAGCAGTGGGACTAGTTTTCCGTACTTC. This encodes CASSGTSFPYF.

The genes are TRBV5-1 and TRBJ2-1; D uncertain. The CDR3 length is 18 residues. Germline CDR1 is SGHRS and CDR2 is YFSETQ. The V end lost 1 base, the J end lost 4 bases, and 21 bases lay between the germline ends. CDR3 protein: CASSLPHGVGEGYNEQFF. The CDR3 region has the DNA TGCGCCAGCAGCTTGCCCCACGGCGTAGGAGAAGGATACAATGAGCAGTTCTTC.

V and J are TRBV30 and TRBJ2-1; the D is unclear. The germline V gene has CDR1 GTSNPN and CDR2 SVGIG (reference sequence). Trimming removed 1 base from V and 8 bases from J, with 6 bases in between. This CDR3 is 11 amino acids long. In DNA, the CDR3 is TGTGCCTGGAGTGCCCTCTATGAGCAGTTCTTC. It encodes CAWSALYEQFF.

This clone was observed once. The chain carries TRBV14 and TRBJ2-7; D is possibly TRBD2 (5 bases). Germline assignment: CDR1 SGHDN and CDR2 FVKESK. Trimming pared 3 bases from V and 3 bases from J, leaving 9 bases between. The CDR3 runs 13 residues. Here the CDR3 reads CASSQAGIYEQYF. In nucleotides, the CDR3 is TGTGCCAGCAGCCAGGCGGGTATCTACGAGCAGTACTTC.